Each of the 30 T cell receptor beta chains below was sequenced from the same sample in a study of blood T cell repertoires in COVID-19 (dated by TCRdb to the early 2020s). The library was produced with the immunoSEQ multiplex PCR assay. The immuneACCESS repertoire file appears here via TCRdb, limited to in-frame rearrangements. These files lack a portion of the clones; in checked studies, under half of the deficit traces to unresolved V genes, and the cause of the others is not known. Within this sample are roughly 70,000 clones, with 80% of them counted one time only. Jointly, the top ten make up over 7.5% of the sample. The sequenced material came from peripheral blood. The receptors derive from a human donor in a cohort sampled during active COVID-19.

The chain has TRBV20-1 and TRBJ1-1; D uncertain. Trimming removed 5 bases at V and 7 bases at J, with 11 bases between. CDR3 size: 11 residues. In germline, CDR1 is DFQATT, CDR2 SNEGSKA (reference sequence). The CDR3 bases are TGCAGTGCTGAATATACTAATGAAGCTTTCTTT. Its protein is CSAEYTNEAFF.

This chain connects TRBV6-1 to TRBJ1-2; tentatively, D is TRBD1 (5 bases). Per the germline V gene, CDR1 is MNHNS and CDR2 is SASEGT. This CDR3 is built from 13 residues. Trimming stripped 2 bases from V and 7 bases from J, with 11 bases between. The DNA for the CDR3 is TGTGCCAGCAGTGAAAACAGGTTCCTTGGCTACACCTTC. Encoded protein: CASSENRFLGYTF.

The chain combines TRBV10-2 with TRBJ1-5; 8 nucleotides align to TRBD1. V shed 6 bases and J 1 base; nucleotides not matched to a gene: 5. CDR1 WSHSY and CDR2 SAAADI come from the germline V gene. There are 15 residues in the CDR3. In DNA form, the CDR3 reads TGCGCCAGCAGCCCGGGGACAGGCAGCAATCAGCCCCAGCATTTT. Translating it yields CASSPGTGSNQPQHF.

The J gene is TRBJ2-7, the V gene TRBV27; 8 nucleotides agree with TRBD1. The CDR3 contains 14 residues. V lost 5 bases, J lost 8 bases, and 11 bases stayed unmatched. CDR1 is MNHEY, CDR2 SMNVEV, per germline (reference sequence). The CDR3 DNA reads TGTGCCAGCAGTCCCTCGGCAGGGGGCGTTCAGCAGTACTTC. It encodes CASSPSAGGVQQYF.

This chain links TRBV5-1 with TRBJ2-5; TRBD2 agrees at 7 bases. The CDR3 consists of 13 residues. The J segment lost 9 bases and the V segment lost 3 bases, leaving 8 bases of the junction unmatched. Germline lookup yields CDR1 SGHRS and CDR2 YFSETQ. CDR3 DNA sequence: TGCGCCAGCAGCTCGGGAGAAGGGAGGGCCCAGTACTTC. It codes for CASSSGEGRAQYF.

V usage is TRBV28 and J usage is TRBJ2-7; TRBD2 matches 9 bases. Germline CDR1 MDHEN, CDR2 SYDVKM. V shed 3 bases and J 2 bases; nucleotides not matched to a gene: 5. This CDR3 spans 15 amino acids. The CDR3 DNA sequence: TGTGCCAGCAGTTTTTCTAGCGGGACGACCTACGAGCAGTACTTC. This translates into CASSFSSGTTYEQYF.

The CDR3, as DNA: TGCAGCGTCGGGACTAGCGGGAGGGGAAATGAGCAGTTCTTC. Residues: CSVGTSGRGNEQFF. The chain joins TRBV29-1 to TRBJ2-1, with TRBD2 matching over 16 bases. Germline lookup yields CDR1 SQVTM and CDR2 ANQGSEA. The CDR3 is 14 residues long. Losses at the gene ends were 6 bases for V and 7 bases for J; bases not matched to a gene: 3.

This clone was counted a single time. V and J are TRBV11-2 and TRBJ2-5, with 7 bases that match TRBD2. This CDR3 contains 15 residues. V shed 1 base, J shed 6 bases, and the junction held 8 bases outside the gene matches. Per the germline V gene, CDR1 is SGHAT and CDR2 is FQNNGV. The CDR3 DNA reads as TGTGCCAGCAGCTTAGTGTCGGGAGGAGCGCAGACCCAGTACTTC. Encoded protein: CASSLVSGGAQTQYF.

The chain uses TRBV6-1 and TRBJ1-1, with D possibly TRBD1 on 5 matching bases. V lost 3 bases and J 3 bases, leaving 11 bases between the germline ends. Looked up from germline, CDR1 is MNHNS and CDR2 is SASEGT. CDR3 length equals 14 residues. DNA for the CDR3: TGTGCCAGCAGTGACGGGGGAATGTACACTGAAGCTTTCTTT. Protein sequence: CASSDGGMYTEAFF.

V gene TRBV4-2 combines with J gene TRBJ2-5; D not certain. CDR3 length equals 13 residues. Trimming pared 4 bases from V and 4 bases from J, leaving 10 bases between. Per germline, CDR1 LGHNA and CDR2 YNFKEQ. The CDR3 is CASSPGLLETQYF. The DNA for the CDR3 is TGTGCCAGCAGCCCCGGTCTACTAGAGACCCAGTACTTC.

The V gene is TRBV3-1 (or the pseudogene TRBV3-2), the J gene TRBJ2-3; 11 bases fit TRBD1. Germline-derived CDR1 and CDR2 are LGHDT and YNNKEL (reference sequence). Unmatched junction bases numbered 15, after V lost 4 bases and J lost 3 bases. CDR3 size: 19 residues. The DNA of the CDR3 is TGTGCCAGCAGCCTCCTACCTACCGGGACAGGGGGTTGTACAGATACGCAGTATTTT. Residues: CASSLLPTGTGGCTDTQYF.

The V and J genes are TRBV4-3 and TRBJ1-4, with D possibly being TRBD1 (5 bases). CDR1 LGHNA and CDR2 YSLEER come from the germline V gene. V was cut by 1 base and J by 8 bases, with 11 bases left in between. The CDR3 spans 14 residues. The DNA of the CDR3 is TGCGCCAGCAGCCAAGTCCAGGGATCGGAAAAACTGTTTTTT. This sequence encodes CASSQVQGSEKLFF.

This chain links TRBV2 with TRBJ2-1; weak D call: TRBD1 (6 bases). CDR3 size: 11 residues. Trimming took off 8 bases at V and 11 bases at J, with 13 bases between the two ends. From germline, CDR1 is SNHLY and CDR2 FYNNEI. Here the CDR3 DNA reads TGTGCCAGCGGAGGCAGGGGAAAGCAGTTCTTC. It is translated as CASGGRGKQFF.

The chain combines TRBV12-3 or TRBV12-4 with TRBJ2-1, with 7 bases matching TRBD1. The CDR3 spans 13 residues. V was clipped by 5 bases and J by 3 bases; unmatched bases: 1. In DNA, the CDR3 is TGTGCCAGCAGTGGGGACAGCTACAATGAGCAGTTCTTC. Protein: CASSGDSYNEQFF.

This sequence joins TRBV7-9 and TRBJ1-1; 7 bases agree with TRBD1. The trim removed 5 bases at V and 11 bases at J, leaving 8 bases unmatched. Germline CDR1 reads SEHNR; CDR2 reads FQNEAQ (reference sequence). This CDR3 region has 12 residues. CDR3 sequence: CASSARQGWAFF. In DNA, the CDR3 is TGTGCCAGCAGCGCTAGACAGGGTTGGGCTTTCTTT.

This sequence joins TRBV28 and TRBJ2-7; possibly TRBD2 for D (6 bases). V lost 7 bases and J 0 bases, leaving 13 bases between the germline ends. The CDR3 spans 14 residues. Germline-derived CDR1 and CDR2 are MDHEN and SYDVKM. Here the CDR3 reads CASKEGGDSYEQYF. CDR3 nucleotides: TGTGCCAGCAAAGAAGGCGGGGACTCCTACGAGCAGTACTTC.

The sample holds one count of this clone. The chain recombines TRBV27 with TRBJ1-1; D call uncertain. The CDR3 consists of 15 residues. V lost 5 bases and J lost 1, with 14 bases in between. CDR1 MNHEY and CDR2 SMNVEV come from the germline V gene (reference sequence). The CDR3 DNA is TGTGCCAGCAGTCCACCCCCGGGAGGGAACACTGAAGCTTTCTTT. Its protein product is CASSPPPGGNTEAFF.

This clone was picked up a small number of times. V gene TRBV28 combines with J gene TRBJ1-2, with D possibly being TRBD1 (5 bases). Deletions cut 5 bases from V and 5 bases from J, with 15 bases between. Per the germline V gene, CDR1 is MDHEN and CDR2 is SYDVKM. The CDR3 is made up of 14 amino acids. The CDR3 protein is CASSPQLGLYGYTF. In nucleotides, the CDR3 is TGTGCCAGCAGTCCGCAGCTGGGGCTTTATGGCTACACCTTC.

V usage is TRBV28 and J usage is TRBJ2-7; 10 bases match TRBD1. The germline V gene has CDR1 MDHEN and CDR2 SYDVKM. The junction had 0 bases not matched to a gene; V was cut back by 6 bases and J by 7 bases. The CDR3 loop spans 11 amino acids. The CDR3 is CASRDRGEQYF. DNA for the CDR3: TGTGCCAGCAGGGACAGGGGGGAGCAGTACTTC.

Only one count was recorded for this clone. The chain links TRBV5-1 to TRBJ2-1; 12 bases are shared with TRBD2. This CDR3 comprises 17 residues. V shed 0 bases and J 8 bases; nucleotides not matched to a gene: 9. Per the germline V gene, CDR1 is SGHRS and CDR2 is YFSETQ. CDR3 residues: CASSLEVLAGGGHEQFF. CDR3 DNA: TGCGCCAGCAGCTTGGAAGTACTAGCGGGAGGCGGGCATGAGCAGTTCTTC.

The rearrangement links TRBV6-1 to TRBJ1-6, with a weak D call TRBD1 (5 bases). Germline assignment: CDR1 MNHNS and CDR2 SASEGT. CDR3 length equals 12 residues. Deletions cut 3 bases from V and 11 bases from J, with 8 bases between. Here the CDR3 reads CASSDGAPPLHF. The CDR3 DNA sequence: TGTGCCAGCAGTGATGGGGCCCCACCCCTCCACTTT.

The rearrangement uses TRBV9 and TRBJ1-4; D is uncertain. This CDR3 comprises 13 residues. V was trimmed by 4 bases and J by 8 bases, leaving 12 bases between them. CDR1 and CDR2 from the germline V gene are SGDLS and YYNGEE. The CDR3 DNA reads as TGTGCCAGCAGCCTGGGCAGTGGAGAAAAACTGTTTTTT. It yields the protein CASSLGSGEKLFF.

In DNA form, the CDR3 reads TGCAGCGCCCACAGGGGAAGCGAGCAGTACTTC. It specifies CSAHRGSEQYF. The genes are TRBV29-1 and TRBJ2-7, with 7 bases identical to TRBD1. The J segment lost 6 bases and the V segment lost 7 bases, leaving 6 bases of the junction unmatched. Germline values: CDR1 SQVTM, CDR2 ANQGSEA. The CDR3 length is 11 residues.

In this sample, this clone turned up once. This chain's CDR3 is CATGGRAMDTQYF. CDR3 coding DNA: TGTGCCACGGGCGGGAGGGCGATGGATACGCAGTATTTT. The V call is TRBV15, the J call TRBJ2-3; 9 bases are a match to TRBD2. The CDR3 consists of 13 residues. Germline loops: CDR1 LNHNV, CDR2 YYDKDF (reference sequence). V shed 9 bases and J 6 bases; nucleotides not matched to a gene: 7.

With regard to this clone: Germline is not matched at one junction end, which may reflect a read error. The rearrangement links TRBV11-1 to TRBJ2-7, with 8 nucleotides matching TRBD1. The CDR3 runs 15 residues. In germline, CDR1 is SGHAT, CDR2 FQDESV (reference sequence). CDR3 region: CASSIGQGFHYQQYF. CDR3 nucleotide sequence: TGTGCCAGCAGCATAGGACAGGGCTTTCACTACCAGCAGTACTTC.

The chain combines TRBV24-1 with TRBJ2-2; 10 nucleotides line up with TRBD1. From germline, CDR1 is KGHDR and CDR2 SFDVKD. There are 16 residues in the CDR3. V lost 4 bases and J lost 6; bases outside the gene matches: 7. CDR3 protein: CATSESGTGVPGELFF. For the CDR3, the DNA is TGTGCCACCAGTGAATCCGGGACAGGGGTTCCCGGGGAGCTGTTTTTT.

A few counts support this clone. The chain combines TRBV6-2 or TRBV6-3 with TRBJ1-1, with 8 bases fitting TRBD1. Germline V gene lookup returns CDR1 MNHEY and CDR2 SVGEGT. The CDR3 runs to 15 residues. Trimming cost V 5 bases and J 1 base; bases outside gene matches: 6. CDR3: CASSRTGMENTEAFF. CDR3 nucleotide sequence: TGTGCCAGCAGTCGGACAGGGATGGAGAACACTGAAGCTTTCTTT.

This clone was observed once. The chain is built from TRBV7-2 and TRBJ2-5; 8 nucleotides line up with TRBD2. From germline, CDR1 is SGHTA and CDR2 FQGNSA. The CDR3 totals 16 residues. With 0 bases clipped from V and 2 bases from J, the junction kept 5 bases outside the gene matches. The CDR3 region has the DNA TGTGCCAGCAGCTTAGCGCTTTCTAGCGGGCAAGAGACCCAGTACTTC. Translated: CASSLALSSGQETQYF.

The chain recombines TRBV6-1 with TRBJ2-3, with 9 bases matching TRBD2. The CDR3 covers 16 residues. Germline assignment: CDR1 MNHNS and CDR2 SASEGT. Trimming removed 4 bases from V and 0 bases from J; junction bases left unmatched: 5. The CDR3 sequence is CASSGSTSGSTDTQYF. The CDR3 DNA is TGTGCCAGCAGTGGGTCGACTAGCGGAAGCACAGATACGCAGTATTTT.

This clone was seen more than once but under ten times. The gene calls are TRBV28 and TRBJ2-7, with 8 bases lining up with TRBD1. CDR3 length equals 13 residues. V shed 5 bases and J 4 bases; nucleotides not matched to a gene: 4. Germline CDR1 MDHEN, CDR2 SYDVKM. The CDR3 region is CASSADRGYEQYF. CDR3 coding DNA: TGTGCCAGCAGTGCCGACAGGGGTTACGAGCAGTACTTC.